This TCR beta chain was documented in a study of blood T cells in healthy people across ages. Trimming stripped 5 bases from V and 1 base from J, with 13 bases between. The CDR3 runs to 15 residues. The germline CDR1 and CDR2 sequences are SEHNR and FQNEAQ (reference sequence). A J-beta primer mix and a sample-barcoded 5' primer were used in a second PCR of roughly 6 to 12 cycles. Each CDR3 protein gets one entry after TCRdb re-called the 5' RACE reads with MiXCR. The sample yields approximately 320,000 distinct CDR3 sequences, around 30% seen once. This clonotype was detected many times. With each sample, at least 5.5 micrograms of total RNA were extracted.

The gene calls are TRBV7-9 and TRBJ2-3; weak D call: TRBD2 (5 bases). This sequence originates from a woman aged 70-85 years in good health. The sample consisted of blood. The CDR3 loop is CASSPLRAGTDTQYF. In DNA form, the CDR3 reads TGTGCCAGCAGCCCACTGAGGGCCGGCACAGATACGCAGTATTTT.